The 6 T cell receptor beta chains in this list originate from one sample, sequenced in a study of T cell clonotyping in hematopoietic cell transplantation. TCRdb's copy holds only in-frame clones and misses some; the assay was immunoSEQ multiplex PCR. Among 7,000 to 10,000 clones listed, about three fifths were seen once. Source: peripheral blood mononuclear cells, taken 100 days after allogeneic stem cell transplant. The origin of the receptors is a male patient between 55 and 70 years old who had an allogeneic stem cell transplant from an unrelated donor, so the T cells may come from the graft donor. Some clones in this sample may be carry-over from other donors' samples.

A word on this clone: This specimen includes other DNA sequences encoding the same CDR3. The chain carries TRBV4-1 and TRBJ1-1; 7 nucleotides agree with TRBD1. CDR1 and CDR2 (germline): MGHRA, YSYEKL. The CDR3 runs 15 residues. V shed 1 base, J shed 1 base, and the junction held 3 bases outside the gene matches. The CDR3 loop is CASSQGDRANTEAFF. The CDR3, as DNA: TGCGCCAGCAGCCAAGGAGACAGGGCGAACACTGAAGCTTTCTTT.

The chain couples TRBV19 to TRBJ2-2, with D perhaps matching TRBD2 (6 bases). Germline V gives CDR1 LNHDA, CDR2 SQIVND (reference sequence). The V and J ends lost 7 bases and 2 bases respectively, with 20 bases between them. This CDR3 region has 17 residues. The chain's CDR3 is CASTGEVELTNTGELFF. In DNA, the CDR3 is TGTGCCAGTACGGGGGAGGTGGAGCTCACTAACACCGGGGAGCTGTTTTTT.

This chain links TRBV6-5 with TRBJ1-6; D remains unclear. V lost 4 bases and J lost 6, with 7 bases in between. Per germline, CDR1 MNHEY and CDR2 SVGAGI. The CDR3 totals 13 residues. CDR3 protein: CASSSLVNSPLHF. DNA of the CDR3: TGTGCCAGCAGTTCGCTGGTTAATTCACCCCTCCACTTT.

In this sample, this clone is medium-sized (0.01 to 0.1%). The chain is built from TRBV11-2 and TRBJ1-1; TRBD1 is a possible D gene (6 bases). V was cut by 5 bases and J by 6 bases, with 13 bases left in between. Germline CDR1 reads SGHAT; CDR2 reads FQNNGV. The CDR3 is made up of 13 amino acids. CDR3: CASSPRGQSEAFF. The CDR3 DNA is TGTGCCAGCAGCCCGCGGGGACAATCTGAAGCTTTCTTT.

The V gene is TRBV30, the J gene TRBJ1-1; D is possibly TRBD1 (5 bases). From germline, CDR1 is GTSNPN and CDR2 SVGIG (reference sequence). V dropped 0 bases and J dropped 5 bases, with 10 bases sitting between them. This CDR3 comprises 13 residues. CDR3: CAWSVQAWTEAFF. The CDR3 coding sequence is TGTGCCTGGAGTGTACAGGCGTGGACTGAAGCTTTCTTT. The full variable domain, its missing parts supplied by reference TRBV30 and TRBJ1-1, is SQTIHQWPATLVQPVGSPLSLECTVEGTSNPNLYWYRQAAGRGLQLLFYSVGIGQISSEVPQNLSASRPQDRQFILSSKKLLLSDSGFYLCAWSVQAWTEAFFGQGTRLTVV.

J is TRBJ2-3 and V is TRBV5-1, with D possibly being TRBD1 or TRBD2 (5 bases each). Germline V lookup: CDR1 SGHRS, CDR2 YFSETQ. The CDR3 sequence is 15 residues long. The V gene lost 0 bases and the J gene lost 6 bases, with 14 bases spanning the gap. The CDR3 DNA reads TGCGCCAGCAGCTTGGAGTCACAGGAGGCCGATACGCAGTATTTT. It codes for CASSLESQEADTQYF.